Each of the 22 T cell receptor beta chains below was sequenced from the same sample in a study of T cells in tumors after PD-1 blockade (dated by TCRdb to between 2018 and 2020). The method was the immunoSEQ multiplex PCR assay. TCRdb took over this immuneACCESS table, retaining in-frame rearrangements with V and J assigned. Such tables are incomplete; in checked studies, under half of the missing clones stem from an unresolved V gene, and the remainder is unexplained. For this sample there are some 14,000 clones; roughly four fifths appear just once. Around 25% of the sample goes to the ten largest clones. The time point label of this sample denotes: after anti-PD-1 therapy. Source: PBMCs, taken after anti-PD-1 treatment. These receptors originate from a human donor with basal cell carcinoma.

The gene calls are TRBV28 and TRBJ2-4; D is perhaps TRBD1 (5 bases). V was clipped by 3 bases and J by 2 bases, with 32 bases between them. Germline assignment: CDR1 MDHEN and CDR2 SYDVKM. This CDR3 region has 22 residues. The CDR3 bases are TGTGCCAGCAGTTTGGTGACAGTTTTCGACCAACGCGGAAATGAAACCAAAAACATTCAGTACTTC. The encoded protein is CASSLVTVFDQRGNETKNIQYF.

This chain links TRBV2 with TRBJ1-4, with a tentative D call TRBD1 (6 bases). V was clipped by 5 bases and J by 1 base, with 20 bases between them. Germline assignment: CDR1 SNHLY and CDR2 FYNNEI. The CDR3 is 18 residues long. The CDR3 protein is CASSTPPGAKRTNEKLFF. The CDR3 DNA follows: TGTGCCAGCAGTACTCCCCCGGGGGCGAAAAGAACTAATGAAAAACTGTTTTTT.

The chain links TRBV7-9 to TRBJ2-5; TRBD2 aligns across 12 bases. CDR3 length: 16 residues. J lost 2 bases, V lost 5 bases, and 6 bases had no gene match. CDR1 is SEHNR, CDR2 FQNEAQ, per germline (reference sequence). The CDR3 DNA follows: TGTGCCAGCAGCCCCCGGACTAGCGGGACTCAAGAGACCCAGTACTTC. Its protein is CASSPRTSGTQETQYF.

This rearrangement joins TRBV15 to TRBJ2-2, with TRBD1 identical over 8 bases. V trimming: 2 bases; J trimming: 3 bases; junction bases outside the gene matches: 5. The CDR3 is 16 amino acids. Germline CDR1 and CDR2: LNHNV and YYDKDF (reference sequence). CDR3 in amino acids: CATSRNRGEDTGELFF. CDR3 coding DNA: TGTGCCACCAGCAGAAACAGGGGGGAGGACACCGGGGAGCTGTTTTTT.

The chain joins TRBV5-1 to TRBJ1-6; 10 bases fit TRBD1. CDR1 SGHRS and CDR2 YFSETQ come from the germline V gene. Germline trimming cut 0 bases from V and 9 bases from J; bases unmatched to any gene: 0. This CDR3 region has 14 residues. The CDR3 protein is CASSLGTGGSPLHF. CDR3 nucleotides: TGCGCCAGCAGCTTGGGGACAGGGGGTTCACCCCTCCACTTT.

The J gene is TRBJ1-4, the V gene TRBV7-2; unclear D gene. V lost 3 bases, J lost 8 bases, and 13 bases lay in between. Looked up from germline, CDR1 is SGHTA and CDR2 is FQGNSA. This CDR3 region has 14 residues. In DNA, the CDR3 is TGTGCCAGCAGCTTGTATGGGATCCAAGAAAAACTGTTTTTT. Translated: CASSLYGIQEKLFF.

The rearrangement links TRBV5-1 to TRBJ2-3; D unresolved. V lost 2 bases, J lost 3 bases, and 10 bases lay in between. The CDR3 is made up of 14 amino acids. Looked up from germline, CDR1 is SGHRS and CDR2 is YFSETQ. The CDR3 coding sequence is TGCGCCAGCAGCTTTGACCAGGCGACAGATACGCAGTATTTT. Translated, it gives CASSFDQATDTQYF.

The V gene is TRBV30, the J gene TRBJ1-2; D ambiguous. There are 14 residues in the CDR3. Between the trimmed V and J ends, which lost 8 bases and 2 bases, there was a span of 18 bases. Germline V CDR1 and CDR2: GTSNPN, SVGIG (reference sequence). The CDR3 protein is CARSDRPWNYGYTF. As DNA, the CDR3 is TGTGCCCGCTCGGACCGCCCGTGGAACTATGGCTACACCTTC. Together with reference TRBV30 and TRBJ1-2, the CDR3 gives the full variable domain: SQTIHQWPATLVQPVGSPLSLECTVEGTSNPNLYWYRQAAGRGLQLLFYSVGIGQISSEVPQNLSASRPQDRQFILSSKKLLLSDSGFYLCARSDRPWNYGYTFGSGTRLTVV.

The chain combines TRBV18 with TRBJ2-3; 8 positions agree with TRBD2. Germline CDR1 and CDR2: KGHSH and LQKENI. This CDR3 has 18 amino acids. V shed 1 base, J shed 0 bases, and the junction held 9 bases outside the gene matches. The CDR3 nucleotides read TGTGCCAGCTCACCACGGGGTGTACTAGCGGCTAGCACAGATACGCAGTATTTT. Residues: CASSPRGVLAASTDTQYF.

The chain joins TRBV6-5 to TRBJ1-2, with a tentative D call TRBD1 (5 bases). This CDR3 comprises 13 residues. V lost 8 bases and J lost 7, with 17 bases in between. Germline V gene sequence: CDR1 MNHEY, CDR2 SVGAGI. CDR3 sequence: CASLTGAAGGYTF. The CDR3 DNA reads as TGTGCCAGCCTGACTGGGGCGGCAGGTGGCTACACCTTC.

The CDR3 loop reads CASSPIGHFQETQYF. DNA of the CDR3: TGTGCCAGCAGCCCGATCGGACACTTCCAAGAGACCCAGTACTTC. This rearrangement joins TRBV7-8 to TRBJ2-5; tentative D call: TRBD1 (5 bases). This CDR3 region has 15 residues. Germline lookup yields CDR1 SGHVS and CDR2 FQNEAQ. Trimming stripped 5 bases from V and 1 base from J, with 14 bases between.

This chain links TRBV5-1 with TRBJ2-4, with D possibly matching TRBD2 (6 bases). The V end was cut by 3 bases, the J end by 0 bases, with 13 bases between. The CDR3 is 16 residues long. CDR1 is SGHRS and CDR2 is YFSETQ in the germline V gene. CDR3 protein: CASSWGTDLAKNIQYF. Written as DNA, the CDR3 is TGCGCCAGCAGCTGGGGGACTGACCTAGCCAAAAACATTCAGTACTTC.

The chain is built from TRBV12-3 or TRBV12-4 and TRBJ1-1, with D tentatively TRBD1 (6 bases). Trimming took 5 bases from V and 4 from J, leaving 11 bases between them. This CDR3 region has 13 residues. CDR3 loop: CASSPTGSTEAFF. CDR3 nucleotides: TGTGCCAGCAGTCCGACAGGATCCACTGAAGCTTTCTTT.

The chain combines TRBV4-1 with TRBJ2-3, with D perhaps assigned TRBD1 or TRBD2 (5 bases each). This CDR3 has 16 residues. V lost 4 bases and J lost 0, with 14 bases in between. Per germline, CDR1 MGHRA and CDR2 YSYEKL. CDR3 DNA sequence: TGCGCCAGCAGCCCGGGGCTTTTCCCTAGCACAGATACGCAGTATTTT. Encoded protein: CASSPGLFPSTDTQYF.

V gene TRBV30 combines with J gene TRBJ2-5; TRBD1 might be the D (6 bases). Germline assignment: CDR1 GTSNPN and CDR2 SVGIG (reference sequence). CDR3 length: 16 residues. The V end was cut by 0 bases, the J end by 3 bases, with 17 bases between. CDR3 residues: CAWSVATGHKKETQYF. The CDR3 region has the DNA TGTGCCTGGAGTGTCGCCACGGGACATAAAAAAGAGACCCAGTACTTC.

This sequence joins TRBV28 and TRBJ2-7; 9 bases are shared with TRBD1. Trimming took 6 bases from V and 7 from J; bases not matched to a gene: 7. The germline gives CDR1 MDHEN, CDR2 SYDVKM. This CDR3 comprises 13 residues. The CDR3: CASRRTGELEQYF. DNA of the CDR3: TGTGCCAGCAGGAGGACAGGGGAGTTAGAGCAGTACTTC.

The chain is built from TRBV7-9 and TRBJ2-3, with D possibly matching TRBD2 (6 bases). V shed 6 bases and J shed 0 bases, with 13 bases lying between them. Germline CDR1 reads SEHNR; CDR2 reads FQNEAQ (reference sequence). CDR3 length: 15 amino acids. The CDR3 bases are TGTGCCAGCAGTCTAGCGTCTTCTAGCACAGATACGCAGTATTTT. Encoded protein: CASSLASSSTDTQYF.

The gene calls are TRBV5-1 and TRBJ2-1; D gene ambiguous. There are 13 residues in the CDR3. Looked up from germline, CDR1 is SGHRS and CDR2 is YFSETQ. V lost 3 bases and J lost 7, with 11 bases in between. CDR3 residues: CASSSRGSNEQFF. Written as DNA, the CDR3 is TGCGCCAGCAGCTCCCGTGGGTCAAATGAGCAGTTCTTC.

The chain combines TRBV6-2 or TRBV6-3 with TRBJ1-1; 9 nucleotides match TRBD1. V trimming: 1 base; J trimming: 5 bases; junction bases outside the gene matches: 5. Germline V lookup: CDR1 MNHEY, CDR2 SVGEGT. The CDR3 sequence is 15 residues long. The CDR3 region has the DNA TGTGCCAGCAGTTACTGGGGACAGGGAAAGACTGAAGCTTTCTTT. Translation gives CASSYWGQGKTEAFF.

The J gene is TRBJ2-1, the V gene TRBV7-6; either TRBD1 or TRBD2 may fit D (5 bases each). CDR1 and CDR2 (germline): SGHVS, FNYEAQ. Trimming took off 4 bases at V and 8 bases at J, with 15 bases between the two ends. There are 14 residues in the CDR3. Written as DNA, the CDR3 is TGTGCCAGCAGCTCGTTAGAGGGGACGGATGAGCAGTTCTTC. Residues: CASSSLEGTDEQFF.

This clone is medium-sized. This sequence joins TRBV19 and TRBJ2-1; D is unclear. Germline-derived CDR1 and CDR2 are LNHDA and SQIVND (reference sequence). The CDR3 has 12 amino acids. V was trimmed by 3 bases and J by 9 bases, leaving 9 bases between them. The CDR3 sequence is CASSISVREQFF. CDR3 nucleotides: TGTGCCAGTAGTATTTCTGTTCGTGAGCAGTTCTTC.

This chain joins TRBV4-1 and TRBJ1-5; no firm D call. Trimming took 1 base from V and 7 from J, leaving 17 bases between them. The CDR3 covers 16 residues. Germline CDR1 and CDR2: MGHRA and YSYEKL. The CDR3 sequence is CASSQVFGGSGQPQHF. In DNA form, the CDR3 reads TGCGCCAGCAGCCAAGTTTTCGGTGGGTCGGGACAGCCCCAGCATTTT.